This T cell receptor beta chain was retrieved from a study of blood T cell repertoires in COVID-19. The overall study: Donors in the United States, Italy and Spain gave samples during acute or convalescent COVID-19.

Germline V gene sequence: CDR1 MGHRA, CDR2 YSYEKL. This CDR3 region has 18 residues. V was cut by 0 bases and J by 1 base, with 13 bases left in between. Sequencing used immunoSEQ multiplex PCR; TCRdb keeps in-frame clones, though not all of them. Of under 85,000 clones listed, under 90% are singletons. V is TRBV4-1 and J is TRBJ2-6; D is uncertain. Sequenced input: peripheral blood. The receptor's source is a man in his fifties or sixties with COVID-19, enrolled during active disease. CDR3 sequence (DNA): TGCGCCAGCAGCCAAGATGGCCATGGTCTGTCTGGGGCCAACGTCCTGACTTTC. Translated, it gives CASSQDGHGLSGANVLTF.